These 20 T cell receptor beta chains came from one sample sequenced in a study of blood T cell repertoires in COVID-19 (dated by TCRdb to 2020 to 2021). The library was built by means of the immunoSEQ multiplex PCR assay. Held by TCRdb, this immuneACCESS table contains in-frame sequences only and omits some clones. Under half of the omission traces to an unresolved V gene where checked; the cause of the rest is unknown. The sample records approximately 45,000 clones, around 86% of which are singletons. 2% to 2.5% of the sample comes from the top ten. The sample taken for sequencing was peripheral blood. These receptors originate from a woman aged 80 or over with COVID-19, enrolled during active disease.

This chain joins TRBV21-1 and TRBJ2-1; the tabulated D call, TRBD1, remains unverified against the DNA. TRBV21-1 is tagged as a pseudogene. The CDR3 spans 18 residues. The CDR3 bases are TGTGCCAGCAGCAAAGTGACAGGGTACGCTCAATCCTACAATGAGCAGTTCTTC. It is translated as CASSKVTGYAQSYNEQFF.

This clone was detected only a few times. The chain links TRBV7-9 to TRBJ1-1; D gene ambiguous. The CDR3 consists of 12 residues. The V gene lost 1 base and the J gene lost 4 bases, with 4 bases spanning the gap. The germline gives CDR1 SEHNR, CDR2 FQNEAQ (reference sequence). CDR3 sequence: CASSLDSTEAFF. As DNA, the CDR3 is TGTGCCAGCAGCTTAGACAGCACTGAAGCTTTCTTT. Supplemented by reference TRBV7-9 and TRBJ1-1, the full variable domain reads DTGVSQNPRHKITKRGQNVTFRCDPISEHNRLYWYRQTLGQGPEFLTYFQNEAQLEKSRLLSDRFSAERPKGSFSTLEIQRTEQGDSAMYLCASSLDSTEAFFGQGTRLTVV.

The chain is built from TRBV6-5 and TRBJ2-7, with 7 bases aligning to TRBD1. Germline-derived CDR1 and CDR2 are MNHEY and SVGAGI. The CDR3 is 14 amino acids. J gave up 3 bases and V 2 bases, and 4 bases lay outside the gene matches. CDR3 protein: CASSYGDRYYEQYF. The DNA for the CDR3 is TGTGCCAGCAGTTACGGGGACAGATACTACGAGCAGTACTTC.

Written as DNA, the CDR3 is TGTGCCACCTCACTAACTATGGGCAATCAGCCCCAGCATTTT. Protein: CATSLTMGNQPQHF. The chain couples TRBV15 to TRBJ1-5; unclear D gene. The CDR3 has 14 residues. Germline CDR1 and CDR2: LNHNV and YYDKDF (reference sequence). Trimming shortened V by 8 bases and J by 2 bases, and 13 bases separated the two germline ends.

The rearrangement uses TRBV19 and TRBJ1-2; 8 bases map to TRBD1. This CDR3 has 15 amino acids. Germline V gives CDR1 LNHDA, CDR2 SQIVND (reference sequence). The V and J ends lost 7 bases and 0 bases, in that order; junction bases with no gene match: 7. The CDR3 loop reads CASTQNRGTNYGYTF. The CDR3 coding sequence is TGTGCCAGTACCCAAAACAGGGGGACTAACTATGGCTACACCTTC.

The chain is built from TRBV19 and TRBJ1-2; perhaps TRBD1 as D (5 bases). Germline values: CDR1 LNHDA, CDR2 SQIVND (reference sequence). This CDR3 has 15 amino acids. V lost 7 bases to trimming and J lost 2 bases, with 17 bases between them. The CDR3 spells CASTSPGRPNYGYTF. The CDR3 DNA reads TGTGCCAGTACCTCCCCAGGGCGCCCAAACTATGGCTACACCTTC.

The chain employs TRBV5-8 and TRBJ2-2; TRBD2 matches at 8 bases. This CDR3 comprises 15 residues. V lost 3 bases to trimming and J lost 6 bases; unmatched junction nucleotides: 7. Germline assignment: CDR1 SGHTS and CDR2 YDEGEE. The CDR3 coding sequence is TGTGCCAGCAGCTATTCGGGAGGGGCCCCCGGGGAGCTGTTTTTT. As protein: CASSYSGGAPGELFF.

This chain uses TRBV5-1 with TRBJ2-1; TRBD1 is a possible D gene (6 bases). V was pared by 3 bases and J by 8 bases, with 12 bases between. The germline V gene has CDR1 SGHRS and CDR2 YFSETQ. CDR3 length: 13 amino acids. CDR3 nucleotide sequence: TGCGCCAGCAGCTCGGACAGTCGCCATGAGCAGTTCTTC. Amino acid sequence: CASSSDSRHEQFF.

The chain has TRBV3-1 (or the pseudogene TRBV3-2) and TRBJ1-6, with a weak D call TRBD1 (6 bases). The CDR3 sequence is 17 residues long. CDR1 is LGHDT and CDR2 is YNNKEL in the germline V gene (reference sequence). V lost 0 bases to trimming and J lost 6 bases, with 15 bases between them. The DNA of the CDR3 is TGTGCCAGCAGCCAAGAGGGGTTGGGCAGGGGTAATTCACCCCTCCACTTT. This translates into CASSQEGLGRGNSPLHF.

J is TRBJ1-1 and V is TRBV9; D is possibly TRBD1 (6 bases). CDR3 length: 16 amino acids. V dropped 4 bases and J dropped 2 bases, with 18 bases sitting between them. Germline CDR1 and CDR2: SGDLS and YYNGEE. CDR3 protein: CASSPIPGGQNTEAFF. CDR3 sequence (DNA): TGTGCCAGCAGCCCCATTCCGGGGGGACAAAACACTGAAGCTTTCTTT.

This clone was counted a single time. The chain has TRBV5-4 and TRBJ1-1; the match to TRBD1 covers 9 bases. V was pared by 2 bases and J by 7 bases, with 6 bases of the junction left unmatched. The CDR3 loop spans 14 amino acids. The V gene's germline CDR1 is SGHNT and CDR2 YYREEE (reference sequence). As DNA, the CDR3 is TGTGCCAGCAGCTTACTACAGGGGGCGGGTGAAGCTTTCTTT. The encoded protein is CASSLLQGAGEAFF.

This chain links TRBV5-1 with TRBJ2-1; 11 bases line up with TRBD2. V lost 2 bases, J lost 5 bases, and 9 bases stayed unmatched. The CDR3 length is 17 residues. Germline CDR1 is SGHRS and CDR2 is YFSETQ. The CDR3 is CASSLFSGTSGNNEQFF. CDR3 coding DNA: TGCGCCAGCAGCTTATTCTCCGGGACTAGCGGAAACAATGAGCAGTTCTTC.

The J gene is TRBJ2-7, the V gene TRBV4-1, with 8 positions matching TRBD2. The CDR3 contains 16 residues. J gave up 0 bases and V 1 base, and 5 bases lay outside the gene matches. The germline V gene encodes CDR1 MGHRA and CDR2 YSYEKL. CDR3 residues: CASSQGGGTSSYEQYF. CDR3 nucleotide sequence: TGCGCCAGCAGCCAAGGCGGGGGGACAAGCTCCTACGAGCAGTACTTC.

The chain links TRBV19 to TRBJ1-2, with a weak D call TRBD1 (5 bases). Germline V gene sequence: CDR1 LNHDA, CDR2 SQIVND (reference sequence). There are 15 residues in the CDR3. The V and J ends lost 7 bases and 3 bases respectively, with 18 bases between them. The CDR3 reads CASTPRAFYDYGYTF. The CDR3 coding sequence is TGTGCCAGTACCCCCAGGGCCTTCTATGACTATGGCTACACCTTC. The entire variable domain, with the rest obtained from reference TRBV19 and TRBJ1-2, is as follows: DGGITQSPKYLFRKEGQNVTLSCEQNLNHDAMYWYRQDPGQGLRLIYYSQIVNDFQKGDIAEGYSVSREKKESFPLTVTSAQKNPTAFYLCASTPRAFYDYGYTFGSGTRLTVV.

The chain has TRBV15 and TRBJ1-3; D is undetermined. CDR3 size: 15 residues. V dropped 0 bases and J dropped 4 bases, with 10 bases sitting between them. Germline V lookup: CDR1 LNHNV, CDR2 YYDKDF (reference sequence). The DNA of the CDR3 is TGTGCCACCAGCAGAGATTACACACGCGGAAACACCATATATTTT. Translated: CATSRDYTRGNTIYF.

This chain connects TRBV3-1 (or the pseudogene TRBV3-2) to TRBJ1-4; 9 nucleotides agree with TRBD1. Trimming took 2 bases from V and 11 from J; bases not matched to a gene: 9. The CDR3 contains 15 residues. The germline gives CDR1 LGHDT, CDR2 YNNKEL (reference sequence). The CDR3 region is CASSQLTQGARKLFF. The CDR3 DNA reads TGTGCCAGCAGCCAATTAACACAGGGGGCGCGGAAACTGTTTTTT.

This chain connects TRBV5-1 to TRBJ2-5; 12 nucleotides match TRBD1. Losses at the gene ends were 4 bases for V and 5 bases for J; bases not matched to a gene: 9. Germline CDR1 is SGHRS and CDR2 is YFSETQ. This CDR3 region has 16 residues. In DNA form, the CDR3 reads TGCGCCAGCAGCCCCCGGGACAGGGGGCAGGGGGAGACCCAGTACTTC. Amino acids: CASSPRDRGQGETQYF.

The J gene is TRBJ1-6, the V gene TRBV11-2; perhaps TRBD1 as D (6 bases). The germline V gene has CDR1 SGHAT and CDR2 FQNNGV. Trimming removed 4 bases at V and 8 bases at J, with 15 bases between. The CDR3 spans 15 residues. For the CDR3, the DNA is TGTGCCAGCAGCTCCCGTCAGGGGCAGGATTCACCCCTCCACTTT. This translates into CASSSRQGQDSPLHF.

CDR3 nucleotides: TGCAGCGTCAAAAGAGGGTGGGCTAGCGGGAGGGCCAGCACAGATACGCAGTATTTT. Translation: CSVKRGWASGRASTDTQYF. This chain joins TRBV29-1 and TRBJ2-3, with 12 bases identical to TRBD2. The CDR3 is 19 amino acids. The V gene end was trimmed by 6 bases and the J gene end by 0 bases; junction bases not matched to a gene: 16. The germline V gene encodes CDR1 SQVTM and CDR2 ANQGSEA.

This clone was counted once. This chain uses TRBV24-1 with TRBJ2-2; D gene ambiguous. Trimming removed 0 bases from V and 3 bases from J, with 10 bases in between. CDR3 size: 16 residues. Germline V CDR1 and CDR2: KGHDR, SFDVKD. Here the CDR3 DNA reads TGTGCCACCAGTGATTTGGATTTAGCTGACACCGGGGAGCTGTTTTTT. Protein sequence: CATSDLDLADTGELFF.